This T cell receptor beta chain was recorded in a study of CD8 T cells in ankylosing spondylitis. This clonotype was counted many times. As yet, its antigen is unknown. Study-level results: In peripheral blood, disease-linked CD8+ clones occurred at relatively low frequencies. Seemingly characteristic of ankylosing spondylitis blood was a TCR beta motif consisting of several highly homologous variants.

TCRdb re-analysed the 5' RACE reads in MiXCR, keeping a single row per CDR3 protein. The sample yields 300,000 to 350,000 distinct CDR3 sequences, roughly 12% seen once. Germline CDR1 and CDR2: SQVTM and ANQGSEA. The CDR3 covers 15 residues. V gave up 6 bases and J gave up 3 bases; unmatched junction bases: 10. What was sequenced was blood, either unsorted or a sorted T cell fraction (not recorded which). The chain links TRBV29-1 to TRBJ2-1, with TRBD2 matching over 8 bases. This sequence originates from a female donor with ankylosing spondylitis or in good health (not recorded which). The CDR3 region is CSVRGWLAGYNEQFF. The DNA for the CDR3 is TGCAGCGTCCGAGGTTGGCTAGCGGGCTACAATGAGCAGTTCTTC.